A selection of T cell receptor beta chains follows, all from one sample in a study of T cells in pancreatic ductal adenocarcinoma. Sequencing used immunoSEQ multiplex PCR; TCRdb keeps in-frame clones, though not all of them. The sample holds approximately 11,000 clones; roughly 89% are singletons and the top ten take more than 15%. Sequenced: PBMCs. The receptors shown here come from a human donor with pancreatic ductal adenocarcinoma. Both conserved end residues are part of each CDR3. The D gene is left open where the match is weak. A clone size is listed for some rows: how often the clone was seen (once, few, many), or a class if it is expanded.

.	TRBV5-1	TRBJ1-6	TRBD1	CASSPTLRGLNSPLHF	TGCGCCAGCAGCCCGACCCTCAGGGGGCTGAATTCACCCCTCCACTTT
.	TRBV7-9	TRBJ2-7	.	CASDRGTYEQYF	TGTGCCAGCGACCGGGGCACCTACGAGCAGTACTTC
.	TRBV7-9	TRBJ1-2	TRBD1	CASEGQGYGYTF	TGTGCCAGCGAGGGACAGGGGTATGGCTACACCTTC
.	TRBV4-2	TRBJ2-1	.	CASSQGDYNEQFF	TGTGCCAGCAGCCAAGGTGATTACAATGAGCAGTTCTTC
.	TRBV5-4	TRBJ1-6	.	CASRGGDSPLHF	TGTGCCAGCAGGGGGGGAGACTCACCCCTCCACTTT
.	TRBV11-3	TRBJ2-1	.	CASSLGLGGRDEQFF	TGTGCCAGCAGCTTAGGGCTAGGGGGAAGGGATGAGCAGTTCTTC
.	TRBV9	TRBJ1-2	.	CASEANYGYTF	TGTGCCAGCGAAGCTAACTATGGCTACACCTTC
.	TRBV5-8	TRBJ2-1	.	CASSLDRVGNEQFF	TGTGCCAGCAGCTTGGACAGGGTTGGAAATGAGCAGTTCTTC
.	TRBV19	TRBJ1-2	.	CASRTPAGYGYTF	TGTGCCAGTAGGACACCGGCGGGCTATGGCTACACCTTC
few	TRBV6-1	TRBJ2-3	TRBD1	CASATTGLLTDTQYF	TGTGCCAGCGCCACGACAGGGCTACTCACAGATACGCAGTATTTT
.	TRBV7-6	TRBJ2-6	.	CASSFTASGANVLTF	TGTGCCAGCAGCTTCACGGCCTCTGGGGCCAACGTCCTGACTTTC
.	TRBV7-2	TRBJ1-4	.	CASSPWRGTNEKLFF	TGTGCCAGCAGCCCTTGGCGGGGAACTAATGAAAAACTGTTTTTT
.	TRBV7-3	TRBJ1-1	.	CASSPRGGGNTEAFF	TGTGCCAGCAGCCCACGGGGAGGGGGGAACACTGAAGCTTTCTTT
.	TRBV11-3	TRBJ2-7	TRBD2	CASSKMGGVNEQYF	TGTGCCAGCAGCAAGATGGGAGGGGTGAACGAGCAGTACTTC
.	TRBV5-6	TRBJ1-2	TRBD1	CASSRWLRTGNLQLGGYTF	TGTGCCAGCAGCCGGTGGCTACGGACAGGGAATCTTCAGCTCGGTGGCTACACCTTC
.	TRBV4-2	TRBJ2-3	.	CASSQVPGTQYF	TGTGCCAGCAGCCAAGTGCCAGGTACGCAGTATTTT
.	TRBV18	TRBJ2-7	TRBD1	CASSLDRGGSYEQYF	TGTGCCAGCTCACTTGACAGGGGAGGCTCCTACGAGCAGTACTTC
.	TRBV14	TRBJ2-3	TRBD2	CASSHPGLEADTQYF	TGTGCCAGCAGCCATCCGGGACTAGAGGCAGATACGCAGTATTTT
.	TRBV7-3	TRBJ2-2	.	CASSLGTGELFF	TGTGCCAGCAGCTTAGGAACCGGGGAGCTGTTTTTT
once	TRBV29-1	TRBJ2-5	.	CSVEDPSGKETQYF	TGCAGCGTTGAAGATCCCTCAGGGAAGGAGACCCAGTACTTC
.	TRBV29-1	TRBJ2-3	.	CSVERQGGVADTQYF	TGCAGCGTTGAGCGCCAGGGAGGCGTCGCAGATACGCAGTATTTT
.	TRBV6-1	TRBJ2-2	.	CASRNAGELFF	TGTGCCAGCAGAAACGCCGGGGAGCTGTTTTTT
.	TRBV7-3	TRBJ2-5	.	CASSLVGGGRETQYF	TGTGCCAGCAGCTTAGTTGGGGGTGGTCGGGAGACCCAGTACTTC
.	TRBV11-2	TRBJ1-1	.	CASSLGVMNTEAFF	TGTGCCAGCAGCTTAGGGGTAATGAACACTGAAGCTTTCTTT
.	TRBV11-3	TRBJ2-4	TRBD2	CASSPGTSGRADIQYF	TGTGCCAGCAGCCCCGGGACTAGCGGGAGGGCTGACATTCAGTACTTC
once	TRBV6-5	TRBJ1-2	.	CASSKDRFFYGYTF	TGTGCCAGCAGCAAAGACAGGTTCTTCTATGGCTACACCTTC
once	TRBV4-1	TRBJ1-4	.	CASSQGPSVGEKLFF	TGCGCCAGCAGCCAAGGACCGTCGGTAGGTGAAAAACTGTTTTTT
.	TRBV18	TRBJ1-1	.	CASSPKGTEAFF	TGTGCCAGCTCACCTAAGGGCACTGAAGCTTTCTTT
.	TRBV25-1	TRBJ1-3	.	CASKSGNTIYF	TGTGCCAGCAAATCGGGAAACACCATATATTTT
.	TRBV4-1	TRBJ2-3	.	CASSQDLELSTDTQYF	TGCGCCAGCAGCCAAGATCTAGAATTGAGCACAGATACGCAGTATTTT
.	TRBV10-3	TRBJ1-4	.	CAISEGPRGEKLFF	TGTGCCATCAGTGAAGGGCCGCGGGGTGAAAAACTGTTTTTT
.	TRBV5-1	TRBJ2-5	.	CASNRPPQETQYF	TGCGCCAGCAATAGACCGCCCCAAGAGACCCAGTACTTC
.	TRBV6-5	TRBJ2-2	.	CASRNAGELFF	TGTGCCAGCAGAAACGCCGGGGAGCTGTTTTTT
.	TRBV6-5	TRBJ2-3	TRBD1	CASSYGTGLSDTQYF	TGTGCCAGCAGTTACGGGACAGGTTTATCAGATACGCAGTATTTT
.	TRBV13	TRBJ1-1	.	CASSLGGNMNTEAFF	TGTGCCAGCAGCTTAGGAGGTAACATGAACACTGAAGCTTTCTTT
.	TRBV5-1	TRBJ1-4	.	CASSLEVGMATNEKLFF	TGCGCCAGCAGCTTGGAGGTAGGGATGGCGACTAATGAAAAACTGTTTTTT
.	TRBV5-8	TRBJ1-1	.	CASSLTGTMNTEAFF	TGTGCCAGCAGCTTGACCGGGACAATGAACACTGAAGCTTTCTTT
.	TRBV7-9	TRBJ2-7	.	CASSPTGYEQYF	TGTGCCAGCAGCCCCACAGGATACGAGCAGTACTTC
.	TRBV5-4	TRBJ1-2	TRBD1	CASSSPNYRGSGYGYTF	TGTGCCAGCAGCTCGCCGAACTACAGGGGTTCTGGCTATGGCTACACCTTC
.	TRBV6-6	TRBJ2-3	.	CASSYSGTNEDTQYF	TGTGCCAGCAGTTACTCCGGGACAAATGAAGATACGCAGTATTTT
few	TRBV18	TRBJ2-7	.	CASSPPGGLYEQYF	TGTGCCAGCTCACCACCGGGGGGGCTCTACGAGCAGTACTTC
.	TRBV2	TRBJ1-5	.	CASSPGTSYSNQPQHF	TGTGCCAGCAGTCCTGGGACCTCTTATAGCAATCAGCCCCAGCATTTT
.	TRBV6-1	TRBJ1-6	TRBD1	CASSEGHDRVGSPLHF	TGTGCCAGCAGTGAAGGCCACGACAGGGTGGGTTCACCCCTCCACTTT
.	TRBV5-5	TRBJ2-3	TRBD2	CASSLNGGGAHDTQYF	TGTGCCAGCAGCTTGAATGGCGGGGGGGCCCACGATACGCAGTATTTT
.	TRBV7-2	TRBJ2-7	.	CASSLQAYEQYF	TGTGCCAGCAGCTTACAGGCCTACGAGCAGTACTTC
.	TRBV9	TRBJ1-3	.	CASSVAGNTIYF	TGTGCCAGCAGCGTAGCTGGAAACACCATATATTTT
.	TRBV10-2	TRBJ2-7	.	CATLDPHRAQSYEQYF	TGCGCCACCTTGGACCCCCACAGGGCTCAATCCTACGAGCAGTACTTC
.	TRBV27	TRBJ2-1	.	CASSSRVYNEQFF	TGTGCCAGCAGTTCCAGGGTCTACAATGAGCAGTTCTTC